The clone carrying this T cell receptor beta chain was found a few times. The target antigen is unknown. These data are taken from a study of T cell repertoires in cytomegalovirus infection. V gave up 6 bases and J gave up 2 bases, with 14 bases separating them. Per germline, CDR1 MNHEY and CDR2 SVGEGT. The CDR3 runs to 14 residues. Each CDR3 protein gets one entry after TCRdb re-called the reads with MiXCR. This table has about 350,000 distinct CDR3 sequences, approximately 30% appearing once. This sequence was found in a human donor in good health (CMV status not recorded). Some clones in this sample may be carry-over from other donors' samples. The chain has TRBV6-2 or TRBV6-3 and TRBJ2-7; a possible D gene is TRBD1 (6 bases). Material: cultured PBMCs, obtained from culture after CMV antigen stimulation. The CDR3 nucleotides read TGTGCCAGCAGCAGGGGATTCCCAACCTACGAGCAGTACGTC. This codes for CASSRGFPTYEQYV.